The 10 T cell receptor beta chains listed next were all sequenced from one sample in a study of beta chain features in type 1 diabetes. The entirety of the isolated RNA underwent reverse transcription, so expressed TCRB transcripts were sequenced. Here immunoSEQ multiplex PCR was the method, and the copy in TCRdb shows in-frame clones only, minus some. The data contain 130,000 to 150,000 clones, 40% to 55% of them seen just once; the ten biggest clones take up around 0.39%. Sequencing was carried out using Tregs from blood. Receptor source: a man between 18 and 35 years old in good health.

The chain's CDR3 is CASSLGGGGSGELFF. The CDR3 DNA is TGTGCCAGCTCACTCGGAGGCGGGGGATCCGGGGAGCTGTTTTTT. This chain links TRBV18 with TRBJ2-2; 7 bases are a match to TRBD2. V gave up 4 bases and J gave up 6 bases; unmatched junction bases: 8. Germline V gives CDR1 KGHSH, CDR2 LQKENI. This CDR3 contains 15 residues.

The CDR3 is CASSKTLFGYNEQFF. The DNA for the CDR3 is TGCGCCAGCAGCAAGACTCTATTCGGGTACAATGAGCAGTTCTTC. The gene calls are TRBV4-3 and TRBJ2-1; D is unclear. The V gene's germline CDR1 is LGHNA and CDR2 YSLEER. V was trimmed by 5 bases and J by 4 bases, leaving 15 bases between them. The CDR3 length is 15 residues.

In this sample, this clone turned up a few times. The chain has TRBV7-2 and TRBJ2-3, with TRBD1 matching over 8 bases. V was pared by 5 bases and J by 4 bases, with 5 bases of the junction left unmatched. Germline V gene sequence: CDR1 SGHTA, CDR2 FQGNSA. The CDR3 spans 14 residues. CDR3 loop: CASSGGTGADTQYF. The CDR3 coding sequence is TGTGCCAGCAGCGGGGGGACAGGAGCAGATACGCAGTATTTT.

The J gene is TRBJ2-3, the V gene TRBV27; 11 bases are a match to TRBD1. V shed 5 bases and J 5 bases; nucleotides not matched to a gene: 12. The CDR3 has 17 amino acids. CDR1 is MNHEY, CDR2 SMNVEV, per germline (reference sequence). CDR3 sequence: CASSELGTGGFRDTQYF. CDR3 nucleotide sequence: TGTGCCAGCAGTGAATTGGGGACAGGGGGTTTTAGAGATACGCAGTATTTT.

J is TRBJ2-5 and V is TRBV2; no clear D gene. The germline gives CDR1 SNHLY, CDR2 FYNNEI. Trimming removed 8 bases from V and 7 bases from J, with 11 bases in between. The CDR3 loop spans 11 amino acids. DNA for the CDR3: TGTGCCAGCGGCGGTTTTGGGACCCAGTACTTC. This translates into CASGGFGTQYF.

The V call is TRBV7-9, the J call TRBJ2-1, with 8 bases aligning to TRBD2. CDR1 is SEHNR and CDR2 is FQNEAQ in the germline V gene (reference sequence). V trimming: 6 bases; J trimming: 13 bases; junction bases outside the gene matches: 11. CDR3 length equals 13 residues. CDR3 loop: CASSGSGGMFQFF. The CDR3 DNA sequence: TGTGCCAGCAGTGGGTCGGGGGGGATGTTTCAGTTCTTC.

The rearrangement joins TRBV18 to TRBJ2-1; TRBD1 matches at 8 bases. CDR3 length equals 17 residues. J gave up 5 bases and V 2 bases, and 11 bases lay outside the gene matches. CDR1 is KGHSH, CDR2 LQKENI, per germline. In nucleotides, the CDR3 is TGTGCCAGCTCACCAAGTCTTAGGGACAGGCGGAACAATGAGCAGTTCTTC. It is translated as CASSPSLRDRRNNEQFF.

V usage is TRBV5-1 and J usage is TRBJ2-7; 12 positions match TRBD2. Per the germline V gene, CDR1 is SGHRS and CDR2 is YFSETQ. V trimming: 1 base; J trimming: 6 bases; junction bases outside the gene matches: 2. This CDR3 spans 14 amino acids. In DNA form, the CDR3 reads TGCGCCAGCAGCTTGAGACTAGCGGGAGCCGAGCAGTACTTC. This sequence encodes CASSLRLAGAEQYF.

This clone was detected only a few times. The chain has TRBV10-3 and TRBJ1-1; D may be TRBD1 (5 bases). CDR1 is ENHRY and CDR2 is SYGVKD in the germline V gene. The V end lost 6 bases, the J end lost 5 bases, and 16 bases lay between the germline ends. The CDR3 is 14 residues long. The CDR3, as DNA: TGTGCCATCAGGGCAGCTGGGGCTGGAACTGAAGCTTTCTTT. Translating it yields CAIRAAGAGTEAFF.

The CDR3 coding sequence is TGTGCCGCGGCCTATGGAGGCACCGGGGAGCTGTTTTTT. Translated, it gives CAAAYGGTGELFF. The chain recombines TRBV28 with TRBJ2-2, with D perhaps matching TRBD2 (5 bases). V was trimmed by 11 bases and J by 4 bases, leaving 14 bases between them. This CDR3 is built from 13 residues. Germline V gene lookup returns CDR1 MDHEN and CDR2 SYDVKM. The variable domain in full, completed from reference TRBV28 and TRBJ2-2, reads DVKVTQSSRYLVKRTGEKVFLECVQDMDHENMFWYRQDPGLGLRLIYFSYDVKMKEKGDIPEGYSVSREKKERFSLILESASTNQTSMYLCAAAYGGTGELFFGEGSRLTVL.